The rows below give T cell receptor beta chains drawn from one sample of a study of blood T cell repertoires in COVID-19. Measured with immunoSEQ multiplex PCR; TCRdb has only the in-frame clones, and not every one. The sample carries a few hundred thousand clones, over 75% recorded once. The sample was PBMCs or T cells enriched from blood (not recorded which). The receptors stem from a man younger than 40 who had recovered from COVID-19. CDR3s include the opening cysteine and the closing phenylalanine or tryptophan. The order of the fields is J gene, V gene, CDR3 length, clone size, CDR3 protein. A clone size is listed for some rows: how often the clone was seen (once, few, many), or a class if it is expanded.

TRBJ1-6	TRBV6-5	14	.	CASSSVTVNSPLHF
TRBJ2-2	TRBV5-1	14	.	CASSFGTDTGELFF
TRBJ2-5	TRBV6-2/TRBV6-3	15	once	CASSTHTGGKGTQYF
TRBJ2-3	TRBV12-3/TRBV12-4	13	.	CASSLGGPDTQYF
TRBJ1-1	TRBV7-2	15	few	CASSLERTGVTEAFF
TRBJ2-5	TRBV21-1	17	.	CASSKEGEGKSGETQYF
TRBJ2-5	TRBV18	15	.	CASSPGTSGKETQYF
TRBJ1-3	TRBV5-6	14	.	CASSLTGYGNTIYF
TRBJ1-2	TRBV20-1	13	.	CSASDQGVYGYTF
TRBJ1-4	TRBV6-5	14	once	CASSRTGGDEKLFF
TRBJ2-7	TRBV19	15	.	CASSFPGQGPYEQYF
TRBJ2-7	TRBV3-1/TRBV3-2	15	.	CASSHSGTGDLEQYF
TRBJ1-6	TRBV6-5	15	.	CASRKRGGTESPLHF
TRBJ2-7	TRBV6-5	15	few	CASSYSGLELGEQYF
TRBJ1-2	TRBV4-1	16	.	CASSTRQGAGGYGYTF
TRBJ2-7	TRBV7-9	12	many	CASSLGAYEQYF
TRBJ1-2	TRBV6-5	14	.	CASSYSPRDSGYTF
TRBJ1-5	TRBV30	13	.	CAWSVRAEQPQHF
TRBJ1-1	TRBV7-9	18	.	CASSWLGDREGGNTEAFF
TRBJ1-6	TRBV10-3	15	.	CAISINPPDNSPLHF
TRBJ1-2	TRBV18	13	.	CASSPDNNYGYTF
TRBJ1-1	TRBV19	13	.	CASNSRTVTEAFF
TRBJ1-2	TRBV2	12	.	CASRAEFYGYTF
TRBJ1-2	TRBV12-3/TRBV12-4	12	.	CASSFGGSGYTF
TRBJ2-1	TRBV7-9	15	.	CASQARGSSYNEQFF
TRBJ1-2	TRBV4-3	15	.	CASSHTGTGNYGYTF
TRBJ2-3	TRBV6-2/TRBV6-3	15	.	CASSQRTGQTDTQYF
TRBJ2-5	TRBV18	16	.	CASSPPRGTGTETQYF
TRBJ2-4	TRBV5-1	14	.	CASGSRTGANIQYF
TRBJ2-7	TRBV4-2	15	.	CASSHTGTSTYEQYF
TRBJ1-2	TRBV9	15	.	CASSVATDPNYGYTF
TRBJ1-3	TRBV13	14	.	CASSLGQGGNTIYF
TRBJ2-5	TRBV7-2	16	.	CASSRTGSSDVETQYF
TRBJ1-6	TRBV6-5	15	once	CASSYSRGSGSPLHF
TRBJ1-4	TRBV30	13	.	CAWSVGTGTKLFF
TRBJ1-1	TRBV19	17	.	CASSPRRAMGGLTEAFF
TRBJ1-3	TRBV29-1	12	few	CSVESSGNTIYF
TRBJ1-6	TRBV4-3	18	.	CASSQADREVRYGSPLHF
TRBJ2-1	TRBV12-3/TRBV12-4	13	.	CASSPGTSNEQFF
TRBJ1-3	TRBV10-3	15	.	CAISFDRSSGNTIYF
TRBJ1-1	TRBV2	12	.	CASTQGHTEAFF
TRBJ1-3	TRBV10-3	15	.	CAISETGGGGNTIYF
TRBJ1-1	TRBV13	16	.	CASSSRTRGLLEIPFF
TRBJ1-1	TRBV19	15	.	CASSIGALDRAEAFF
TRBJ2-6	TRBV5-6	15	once	CASSVQGSGANVLTF
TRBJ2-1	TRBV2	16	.	CASREGTSGVNNEQFF
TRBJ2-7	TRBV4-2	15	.	CASSQGDSWTYEQYF
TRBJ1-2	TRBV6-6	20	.	CASSPPQGGEYARANYGYTF